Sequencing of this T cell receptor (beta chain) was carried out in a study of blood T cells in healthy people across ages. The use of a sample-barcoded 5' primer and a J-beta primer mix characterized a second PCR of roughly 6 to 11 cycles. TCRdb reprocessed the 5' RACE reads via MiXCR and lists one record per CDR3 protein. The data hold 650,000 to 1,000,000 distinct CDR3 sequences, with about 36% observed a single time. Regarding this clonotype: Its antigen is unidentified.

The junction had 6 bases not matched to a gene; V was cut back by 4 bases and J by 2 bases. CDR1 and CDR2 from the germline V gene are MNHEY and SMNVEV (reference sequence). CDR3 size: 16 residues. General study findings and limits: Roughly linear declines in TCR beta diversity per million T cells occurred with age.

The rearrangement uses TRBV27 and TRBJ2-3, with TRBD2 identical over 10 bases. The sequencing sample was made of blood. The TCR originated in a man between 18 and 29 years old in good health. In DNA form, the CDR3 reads TGTGCCAGCAGTTCCCTAGCGGGGGACCTCACAGATACGCAGTATTTT. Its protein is CASSSLAGDLTDTQYF.